Listed below are T cell receptor beta chains from one sample, sequenced in a study of cytomegalovirus exposure and HLA in healthy donors. Repertoires were generated with immunoSEQ multiplex PCR, while TCRdb's copy carries only in-frame clones and drops some. The sample carries approximately 100,000 clones, about 74% recorded once. The sample taken for sequencing was PBMCs. The source is a female donor in good health and CMV-seronegative. CDR3s include the opening cysteine and the closing phenylalanine or tryptophan. Fields, in order: D gene, J gene, clone size, V gene, CDR3 DNA, CDR3 protein. A D gene is named only where the DNA matches it firmly. Size tells how often a clone was seen (once, few, many) or the class of an expanded clone, and some rows leave it out.

D gene: -
J gene: TRBJ2-1
clone size: -
V gene: TRBV2
CDR3 DNA: TGTGCCAGCAGTGGACCCCTTCTAGGGGGGGCTTGGAATGAGCAGTTCTTC
CDR3 protein: CASSGPLLGGAWNEQFF

D gene: -
J gene: TRBJ1-1
clone size: -
V gene: TRBV19
CDR3 DNA: TGTGCCAGTAGAACTTTGAACACTGAAGCTTTCTTT
CDR3 protein: CASRTLNTEAFF

D gene: -
J gene: TRBJ2-5
clone size: -
V gene: TRBV27
CDR3 DNA: TGTGCCAGCAGTCCGACAACCAACCAAGAGACCCAGTACTTC
CDR3 protein: CASSPTTNQETQYF

D gene: -
J gene: TRBJ2-5
clone size: -
V gene: TRBV10-3
CDR3 DNA: TGTGCCATCAGTGACCCCAGGGGGGAGGATAGGGAGACCCAGTACTTC
CDR3 protein: CAISDPRGEDRETQYF

D gene: -
J gene: TRBJ1-1
clone size: medium-sized
V gene: TRBV6-1
CDR3 DNA: TGTGCCAGCAGTCGAGGAGAGAACACTGAAGCTTTCTTT
CDR3 protein: CASSRGENTEAFF

D gene: -
J gene: TRBJ1-2
clone size: -
V gene: TRBV9
CDR3 DNA: TGTGCCAGCAGGGAGCCGAATATGGGCTACACCTTC
CDR3 protein: CASREPNMGYTF

D gene: -
J gene: TRBJ2-5
clone size: -
V gene: TRBV18
CDR3 DNA: TGTGCCAGCTCACCACCGAAGGCAGGTCCCATAGAGACCCAGTACTTC
CDR3 protein: CASSPPKAGPIETQYF

D gene: -
J gene: TRBJ1-3
clone size: once
V gene: TRBV19
CDR3 DNA: TGTGCCAGCCTAGGGGACACCATATATTTT
CDR3 protein: CASLGDTIYF

D gene: TRBD1
J gene: TRBJ2-3
clone size: -
V gene: TRBV30
CDR3 DNA: TGTGCCTGGAGAGAAACAGGGGTTGGAGCTACGCAGTATTTT
CDR3 protein: CAWRETGVGATQYF

D gene: -
J gene: TRBJ1-4
clone size: -
V gene: TRBV15
CDR3 DNA: TGTGCCACCAACATCGGTCAGGATAATGAAAAACTGTTTTTT
CDR3 protein: CATNIGQDNEKLFF

D gene: TRBD1
J gene: TRBJ2-2
clone size: once
V gene: TRBV11-2
CDR3 DNA: TGTGCCAGCAGCATAACCCGTTCACAGGGGGGGCTGTTTTTT
CDR3 protein: CASSITRSQGGLFF

D gene: TRBD1
J gene: TRBJ1-1
clone size: few
V gene: TRBV7-9
CDR3 DNA: TGTGCCAGCGGCCAGTCCGGGACAGGGCGGACTGAAGCTTTCTTT
CDR3 protein: CASGQSGTGRTEAFF

D gene: -
J gene: TRBJ1-1
clone size: -
V gene: TRBV29-1
CDR3 DNA: TGCAGCGTTGGAGGGCGAACTGAAGCTTTCTTT
CDR3 protein: CSVGGRTEAFF

D gene: -
J gene: TRBJ2-3
clone size: -
V gene: TRBV7-2
CDR3 DNA: TGTGCCAGCAGTGGGGATCTGGGGCGGGGATCAACTAGCACAGATACGCAGTATTTT
CDR3 protein: CASSGDLGRGSTSTDTQYF

D gene: TRBD1
J gene: TRBJ1-1
clone size: few
V gene: TRBV27
CDR3 DNA: TGTGCCAGCAGTAGACAGACAGGGGGCGCGGGAGCTTTCTTT
CDR3 protein: CASSRQTGGAGAFF

D gene: -
J gene: TRBJ1-1
clone size: -
V gene: TRBV9
CDR3 DNA: TGTGCCAGCACCCAGGGCCTGGTGAACACTGAAGCTTTCTTT
CDR3 protein: CASTQGLVNTEAFF

D gene: -
J gene: TRBJ1-1
clone size: -
V gene: TRBV5-5
CDR3 DNA: TGTGCCAGCAGCTCTTACAGGGTGGCTGAAGCTTTCTTT
CDR3 protein: CASSSYRVAEAFF